This passage covers 7 T cell receptor beta chains from one sample sequenced in a study of Graves' ophthalmopathy and Graves' hyperthyroidism. RNA transcripts served as template for amplifying TCR beta CDR3 sequences. First-round RT-PCR employed HTBI primers, with a second-round multiplex PCR after it. TCRdb re-called the multiplex PCR reads with MiXCR, one entry per CDR3 protein. The sample carries 600,000 to 700,000 distinct CDR3 sequences, roughly two fifths recorded once. The specimen was peripheral blood. Source of these receptors: an adult man with Graves' ophthalmopathy.

The chain joins TRBV10-3 to TRBJ2-2, with TRBD1 identical over 7 bases. V shed 10 bases, J shed 1 base, and the junction held 3 bases outside the gene matches. CDR1 and CDR2 (germline): ENHRY, SYGVKD. This CDR3 contains 13 residues. In DNA form, the CDR3 reads TGTGCCACGGGACAGCAGAACACCGGGGAGCTGTTTTTT. Amino acid sequence: CATGQQNTGELFF.

This rearrangement joins TRBV12-3 or TRBV12-4 to TRBJ2-5, with TRBD2 as a possible D gene (6 bases). This CDR3 is built from 15 residues. The CDR3 region is CASGSGDSSRETQYF. In nucleotides, the CDR3 is TGTGCTAGTGGTTCCGGGGACTCAAGCAGAGAGACCCAGTACTTC.

This clonotype has at least ten counts. The chain couples TRBV3-1 to TRBJ1-2, with D maybe TRBD1 (5 bases). Trimming left V 3 bases short and J 2 bases short, with 7 bases between. CDR3 length equals 13 residues. Germline V gene lookup returns CDR1 LGHDT and CDR2 YNNKEL (reference sequence). The CDR3, as DNA: TGTGCCAGCAGCCACCGGGACAACTATGGCTACACCTTC. It specifies CASSHRDNYGYTF.

V usage is TRBV6-5 and J usage is TRBJ1-4, with D unclear. Trimming cost V 3 bases and J 8 bases, with 10 bases left between them. In germline, CDR1 is MNHEY, CDR2 SVGAGI. There are 13 residues in the CDR3. CDR3 nucleotides: TGTGCCAGCAGTTATTGGCTGGAGGAAAAACTGTTTTTT. Translation: CASSYWLEEKLFF.

The V call is TRBV15, the J call TRBJ1-5; D call uncertain. The CDR3 runs 14 residues. From germline, CDR1 is LNHNV and CDR2 YYDKDF (reference sequence). The ends were cut back, 3 bases at V and 2 bases at J, with 8 bases in the middle. CDR3 residues: CATSSLSGNQPQHF. In nucleotides, the CDR3 is TGTGCCACCAGCAGTTTATCGGGCAATCAGCCCCAGCATTTT.

This clonotype was counted at least ten times. This chain joins TRBV4-1 and TRBJ2-7, with D possibly TRBD2 on 5 matching bases. The V gene lost 3 bases and the J gene lost 4 bases, with 10 bases spanning the gap. The length of the CDR3 is 13 residues. Germline lookup yields CDR1 MGHRA and CDR2 YSYEKL. The CDR3 loop is CASSQQWEYEQYF. The DNA for the CDR3 is TGCGCCAGCAGCCAGCAATGGGAGTACGAGCAGTACTTC.

CDR3 in amino acids: CASSVLPSGGTEAFF. CDR3 nucleotide sequence: TGTGCCAGCAGTGTACTTCCCTCAGGGGGCACTGAAGCTTTCTTT. V gene TRBV27 combines with J gene TRBJ1-1, with 7 nucleotides matching TRBD1. V lost 5 bases, J lost 4 bases, and 10 bases stayed unmatched. Germline CDR1 is MNHEY and CDR2 is SMNVEV (reference sequence). The CDR3 loop spans 15 amino acids.